This T cell receptor (beta chain) comes out of a study of blood T cell repertoires in COVID-19. Study in general: Material from acute and convalescent COVID-19 was sourced from the United States, Italy and Spain.

In assigning cohorts, the study relied on participant-reported clinical history. Recovered status applied to Cohort 3 donors who had two consecutive negative PCRs. It also applied to those with clearance or with symptom resolution. The CDR3 has 15 residues. From germline, CDR1 is LGHNA and CDR2 YNFKEQ. Trimming pared 0 bases from V and 2 bases from J, leaving 10 bases between. In the authors' methods: Reference gene primers were amplified, and this amplification served to estimate nucleated cell counts. Generated by immunoSEQ multiplex PCR, the TCRdb table keeps only in-frame clones and is missing some. V and J calls and clone size are as listed in that table; D and trimming were resolved from the DNA. Counted here are almost 500,000 clones, around nine tenths occurring once; the ten biggest clones make up just over 8%.

The receptor was isolated from an older woman who had recovered from COVID-19. Source material: PBMCs or T cells enriched from blood (not recorded which). The chain recombines TRBV4-2 with TRBJ1-2; D is unclear. The CDR3 region has the DNA TGTGCCAGCAGCCAAGAGCGGCGGGGAAACTATGGCTACACCTTC. It translates to CASSQERRGNYGYTF.